The present T cell receptor (beta chain) was sequenced within a study of shared clonotypes between healthy human individuals. Turning to the study itself: The plates for each donor numbered three CD4 naive, three CD4 memory, two CD8 naive and one CD8 memory.

Points from the study as a whole: As a rule, naive subsets had a larger estimated richness than memory subsets.

The CDR3 totals 15 residues. From germline, CDR1 is LNHDA and CDR2 SQIVND (reference sequence). With 4 bases clipped from V and 3 bases from J, the junction kept 1 base outside the gene matches. CD45RO-negative, CCR7-selected cells formed the naive CD8 fraction, which excluded terminally differentiated effector memory CD45RA+ cells. With regard to this clone: The antigen remains unidentified. Other DNA sequences of this sample code for an identical CDR3.

TCRdb's copy holds only in-frame clones and misses some; the assay was immunoSEQ multiplex PCR. The sample has hundreds of thousands of clones, 92% seen once. The rearrangement uses TRBV19 and TRBJ2-1; the match to TRBD2 covers 12 bases. This clonotype originated in a young man in good health. The material sequenced was naive CD8+ T cells sorted from blood. CDR3 protein: CASSRLAGDYNEQFF. The CDR3 nucleotides read TGTGCCAGTAGTAGACTAGCGGGGGACTACAATGAGCAGTTCTTC.